Presented here are 8 T cell receptor beta chains from one specimen sequenced in a study of blood T cell repertoires in COVID-19. The table came from immunoSEQ multiplex PCR; TCRdb's copy has only in-frame clones and leaves some out. The profile covers more than 80,000 clones, with approximately 80% appearing a single time and roughly a third taken by the ten largest. The material sequenced was peripheral blood. The receptors were sampled from a woman aged 80 or over with active or convalescent COVID-19.

The chain links TRBV7-2 to TRBJ1-2; 7 bases are shared with TRBD1. Germline trimming cut 4 bases from V and 8 bases from J; bases unmatched to any gene: 7. Per the germline V gene, CDR1 is SGHTA and CDR2 is FQGNSA. This CDR3 comprises 13 residues. The CDR3 DNA is TGTGCCAGCAGCTCGCCGGGACAGCCAGGCTACACCTTC. Its protein product is CASSSPGQPGYTF.

The rearrangement joins TRBV7-2 to TRBJ1-1; TRBD1 agrees at 8 bases. The CDR3 length is 14 residues. The V segment lost 5 bases and the J segment 2 bases; nucleotides outside the gene matches: 4. Germline values: CDR1 SGHTA, CDR2 FQGNSA. The DNA for the CDR3 is TGTGCCAGCAGCCGCAGGGGGCCTAACACTGAAGCTTTCTTT. Translation gives CASSRRGPNTEAFF.

The chain has TRBV7-9 and TRBJ2-1; D is perhaps TRBD1 (5 bases). The ends were cut back, 5 bases at V and 8 bases at J, with 10 bases in the middle. This CDR3 region has 12 residues. CDR1 and CDR2 (germline): SEHNR, FQNEAQ (reference sequence). CDR3 DNA sequence: TGTGCCAGCAGCCTCCAGGGCCATGAGCAGTTCTTC. Protein sequence: CASSLQGHEQFF. Together with reference TRBV7-9 and TRBJ2-1, the CDR3 gives the full variable domain: DTGVSQNPRHKITKRGQNVTFRCDPISEHNRLYWYRQTLGQGPEFLTYFQNEAQLEKSRLLSDRFSAERPKGSFSTLEIQRTEQGDSAMYLCASSLQGHEQFFGPGTRLTVL.

In DNA form, the CDR3 reads TGTGCCAGCAGCCCCCTTGTGGGTAGCGGGAGAGAATACAATGAGCAGTTCTTC. Its translation is CASSPLVGSGREYNEQFF. The V call is TRBV5-6, the J call TRBJ2-1; 9 bases agree with TRBD2. CDR1 and CDR2 (germline): SGHDT, YYEEEE. The CDR3 spans 18 residues. V lost 4 bases to trimming and J lost 4 bases; unmatched junction nucleotides: 15.

The rearrangement uses TRBV28 and TRBJ1-4; 7 positions agree with TRBD1. In germline, CDR1 is MDHEN, CDR2 SYDVKM. This CDR3 has 13 residues. Losses at the gene ends were 6 bases for V and 11 bases for J; bases not matched to a gene: 9. CDR3 residues: CASSGQAIPKLFF. CDR3 coding DNA: TGTGCCAGCAGCGGACAGGCGATACCCAAACTGTTTTTT. The full variable domain, completed using reference TRBV28 and TRBJ1-4, is DVKVTQSSRYLVKRTGEKVFLECVQDMDHENMFWYRQDPGLGLRLIYFSYDVKMKEKGDIPEGYSVSREKKERFSLILESASTNQTSMYLCASSGQAIPKLFFGSGTQLSVL.

The rearrangement links TRBV11-3 to TRBJ1-1; D might be TRBD1 (5 bases). V shed 0 bases and J shed 10 bases, with 12 bases lying between them. CDR3 length equals 13 residues. CDR1 and CDR2 (germline): SGHNT, YENEEA. The CDR3 region is CASSLDVGLGAFF. CDR3 coding DNA: TGTGCCAGCAGCTTAGATGTGGGACTTGGAGCTTTCTTT.

The chain couples TRBV5-6 to TRBJ2-3, with 13 positions matching TRBD2. The CDR3 is 18 amino acids. Germline assignment: CDR1 SGHDT and CDR2 YYEEEE. The trim removed 0 bases at V and 1 base at J, leaving 5 bases unmatched. Here the CDR3 reads CASSLDGTSGKGTDTQYF. DNA for the CDR3: TGTGCCAGCAGCTTGGATGGGACTAGCGGGAAGGGCACAGATACGCAGTATTTT. The full variable domain, its missing parts supplied by reference TRBV5-6 and TRBJ2-3, is DAGVTQSPTHLIKTRGQQVTLRCSPKSGHDTVSWYQQALGQGPQFIFQYYEEEERQRGNFPDRFSGHQFPNYSSELNVNALLLGDSALYLCASSLDGTSGKGTDTQYFGPGTRLTVL.

V and J are TRBV28 and TRBJ1-5; D is perhaps TRBD1 (6 bases). Between the trimmed V and J ends, which lost 7 bases and 3 bases, there was a span of 28 bases. CDR1 and CDR2 (germline): MDHEN, SYDVKM. There are 19 residues in the CDR3. In DNA form, the CDR3 reads TGTGCCAGCAACTCTTGGGGGCTCGGGCGTCCCCCGTCCAATCAGCCCCAGCATTTT. The encoded protein is CASNSWGLGRPPSNQPQHF.